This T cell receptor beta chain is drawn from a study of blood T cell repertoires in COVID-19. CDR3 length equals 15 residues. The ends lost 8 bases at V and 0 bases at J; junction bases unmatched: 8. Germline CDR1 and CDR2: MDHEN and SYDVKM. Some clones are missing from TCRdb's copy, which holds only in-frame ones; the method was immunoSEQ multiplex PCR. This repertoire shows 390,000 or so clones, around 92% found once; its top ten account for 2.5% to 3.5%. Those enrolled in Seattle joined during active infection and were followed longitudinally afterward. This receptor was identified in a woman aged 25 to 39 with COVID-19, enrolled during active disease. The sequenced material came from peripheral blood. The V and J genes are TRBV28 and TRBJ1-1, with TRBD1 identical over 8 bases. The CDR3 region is CASPGQERMNTEAFF. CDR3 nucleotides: TGTGCCAGCCCGGGACAGGAACGTATGAACACTGAAGCTTTCTTT.